The sequence of this TCR beta chain was determined in a study of CD8+CD57+ T cells in acquired aplastic anemia. About the study: The DNA of sorted CD4+ and CD8+ cells averaged around 3 ug. Approximately 9.9 million reads, on average, were obtained for CD4+ cells from healthy donors. Study results and limitations: Roughly 31 CD8+ CDR3 sequences were shared between patients and controls.

This clonotype was counted only a few times. Its target is not known. For CDR3 and TCR beta VDJ profiling, genomic DNA was the template used. TCRdb recomputed calls from the reads with MiXCR, one row per CDR3 protein. The sample holds about 210,000 distinct CDR3 sequences, around 60% seen once. Trimming left V 5 bases short and J 0 bases short, with 8 bases between. This CDR3 is built from 14 residues. The gene calls are TRBV12-3 or TRBV12-4 and TRBJ2-4, with D tentatively TRBD2 (6 bases). The sequence was obtained from a human donor in good health. The sample consisted of sorted CD4+, CD8+, or CD8+CD57+ T cells (not recorded which) from PBMCs. CDR3 region: CASSPGLAKNIQYF. The CDR3 DNA follows: TGTGCCAGCAGTCCGGGACTAGCCAAAAACATTCAGTACTTC.